This TCR beta chain was recovered during a study of Graves' ophthalmopathy and Graves' hyperthyroidism. Findings and caveats of the study: Most clonotypes expanded in thyroid above 0.001 frequency were present in blood too.

Amplification of the TCR beta CDR3 regions used RNA transcripts (as template). An initial RT-PCR round employing HTBI primers preceded a second-round multiplex PCR. TCRdb re-called the multiplex PCR reads with MiXCR, one entry per CDR3 protein. The data show hundreds of thousands of distinct CDR3 sequences, with over 40% seen just once and around 3.3% held by the top ten. Germline CDR1 is SGHNT and CDR2 is YYREEE (reference sequence). The CDR3 is 17 amino acids. V lost 4 bases and J lost 8; bases outside the gene matches: 15. With regard to this clonotype: The antigen is not known.

A volume of 8.5 to 10 ml of fresh peripheral blood supplied the PBMCs. This chain links TRBV5-4 with TRBJ1-4, with 9 nucleotides matching TRBD1. The source of this sequence is an adult man with Graves' ophthalmopathy. Specimen: peripheral blood. The CDR3 DNA follows: TGTGCCAGCAGCCTACAGGGGGCAGGGACCACGGGAGAAAAACTGTTTTTT. Translating gives CASSLQGAGTTGEKLFF.